This T cell receptor (beta chain) was profiled in a study of blood T cell repertoires in COVID-19 (dated by TCRdb to about 2020). Broadly, across the study: Samples covering the acute and convalescent phases of COVID-19 were provided by collaborators in the United States, Italy and Spain. The prospective study material was composed of cDNA or gDNA derived from T cells, B-cell-depleted T cells, or PBMCs. The dataset comprised deeply sampled blood TCRbeta repertoires from subjects exposed to, actively infected with, or recovered from COVID-19. A freely available public database, intended as a resource for researchers studying the immune response to SARS-CoV-2, is where the repertoires were released. Samples came from the ongoing ImmuneRACE study (first 160 participants) plus 1,254 subjects from 6 global collaborators. Sample metadata almost always included a de-identified subject ID, COVID-19 status, age in years and sex. Where available, HLA class I and class II types were obtained from metadata supplied by the sample provider rather than from assay-based typing. Overall study outcomes, separate from this receptor: The amount of clinical and demographic metadata varied by source and participant and was provided uncurated.

TCRbeta CDR3 regions were amplified from genomic DNA by means of the immunoSEQ Assay, a bias-controlled multiplex PCR. The original pipeline was this. Nucleated cell counts per sample were estimated from amplification of reference gene primers within the assay. Sequence reads were collapsed and filtered to measure the absolute abundance of every unique TCRbeta CDR3 rearrangement. For each sample, productive Simpson clonality was calculated by taking the square root of Simpson's diversity index across productive rearrangements. Not all clones reach the TCRdb copy of this immuneACCESS table, which keeps in-frame sequences only. Checked studies attribute under half of the gap to unresolved V genes and leave the rest unexplained. V, J and clone size derive from that table, while D and trimming were established from the DNA sequence. The sample contains approximately 180,000 clones, roughly 86% of them found a single time. The ten largest clones add up to 2.5% of the sample.

For CDR1 and CDR2, the germline V gene lists MNHEY and SVGAGI. The CDR3 runs 13 residues from the cysteine to the phenylalanine. The read is trimmed to its CDR3 DNA, 39 bases read in frame from base 1. V and J are truncated by 8 bases and 1 base respectively, leaving an intervening sequence of 9 bases. This clone was seen more than once but under ten times. The antigen it binds to is not known. No much larger clone exists at a distance of one base, and base qualities are not known. Each collaborating institution followed its own protocols to collect whole blood in K2EDTA tubes. For TCRbeta analysis, collaborators shipped samples as frozen whole blood, isolated PBMCs, or DNA extracted from either of those sample types.

The sequence is built from TRBV6-5 and TRBJ2-1; TRBD2 might be the D gene, on 5 matching bases. The sequenced sample consisted of peripheral blood. The TCR originated in a man aged 40-50 years with active or convalescent COVID-19. The DNA is TGTGCCAGCGGGAGTAAATCCTACAATGAGCAGTTCTTC. It translates as CASGSKSYNEQFF.